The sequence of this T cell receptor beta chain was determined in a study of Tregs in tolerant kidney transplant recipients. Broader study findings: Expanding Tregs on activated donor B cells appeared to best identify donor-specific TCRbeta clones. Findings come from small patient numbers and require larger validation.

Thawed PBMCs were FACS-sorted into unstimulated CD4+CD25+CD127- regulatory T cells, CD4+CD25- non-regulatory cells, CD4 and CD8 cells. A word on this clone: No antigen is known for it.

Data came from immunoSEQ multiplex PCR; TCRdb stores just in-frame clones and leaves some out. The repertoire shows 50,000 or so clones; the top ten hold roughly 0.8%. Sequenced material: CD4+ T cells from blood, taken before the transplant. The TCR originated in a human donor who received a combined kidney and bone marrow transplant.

The CDR3 spells CASSLVGQETQYF. Partial CDR3 DNA: TGTGCCAGCAGCTTAGTCGGGCAAGAGACC. The chain employs TRBV7-9 and TRBJ2-5, with no clear D. The CDR3 extends 3 residues past the end of the read, so its final part is completed from the germline J gene. Germline CDR1 SEHNR, CDR2 FQNEAQ (reference sequence). This CDR3 is built from 13 residues. Trimming left V 1 base short and J 2 bases short, with 5 bases between. Drawing the rest from reference TRBV7-9 and TRBJ2-5, the complete variable domain is DTGVSQNPRHKITKRGQNVTFRCDPISEHNRLYWYRQTLGQGPEFLTYFQNEAQLEKSRLLSDRFSAERPKGSFSTLEIQRTEQGDSAMYLCASSLVGQETQYFGPGTRLLVL.